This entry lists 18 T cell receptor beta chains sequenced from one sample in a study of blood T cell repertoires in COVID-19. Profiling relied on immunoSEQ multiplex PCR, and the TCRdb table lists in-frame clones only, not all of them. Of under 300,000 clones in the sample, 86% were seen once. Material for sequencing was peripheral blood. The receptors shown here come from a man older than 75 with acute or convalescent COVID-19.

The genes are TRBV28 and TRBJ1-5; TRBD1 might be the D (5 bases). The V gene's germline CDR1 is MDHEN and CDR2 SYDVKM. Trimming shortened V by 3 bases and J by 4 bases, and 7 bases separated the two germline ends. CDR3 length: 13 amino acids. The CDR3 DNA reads TGTGCCAGCAGTTTGTCAGGGAATCAGCCCCAGCATTTT. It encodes CASSLSGNQPQHF.

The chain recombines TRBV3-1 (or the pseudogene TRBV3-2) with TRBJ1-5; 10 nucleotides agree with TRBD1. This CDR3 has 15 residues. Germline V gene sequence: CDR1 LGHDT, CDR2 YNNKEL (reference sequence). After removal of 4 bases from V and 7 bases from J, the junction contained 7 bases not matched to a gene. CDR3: CASSLGTGDLQPQHF. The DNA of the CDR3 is TGTGCCAGCAGCCTTGGGACAGGGGACTTACAGCCCCAGCATTTT.

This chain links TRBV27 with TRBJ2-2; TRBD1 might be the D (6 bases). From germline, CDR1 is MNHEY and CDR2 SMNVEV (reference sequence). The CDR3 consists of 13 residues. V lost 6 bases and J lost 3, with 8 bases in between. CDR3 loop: CASRRTDTGELFF. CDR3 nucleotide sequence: TGTGCCAGCAGACGGACAGACACCGGGGAGCTGTTTTTT.

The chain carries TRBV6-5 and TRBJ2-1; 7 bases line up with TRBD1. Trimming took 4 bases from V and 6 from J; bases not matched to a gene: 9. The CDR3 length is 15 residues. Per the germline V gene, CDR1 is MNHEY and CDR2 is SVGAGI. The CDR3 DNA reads TGTGCCAGCAGTTCGACGGGGACAGTTTTCAATGAGCAGTTCTTC. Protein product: CASSSTGTVFNEQFF.

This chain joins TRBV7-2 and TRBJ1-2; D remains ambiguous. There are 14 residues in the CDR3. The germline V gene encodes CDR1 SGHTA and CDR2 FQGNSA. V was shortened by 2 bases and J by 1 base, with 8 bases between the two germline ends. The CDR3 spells CASSLSRLNYGYTF. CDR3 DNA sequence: TGTGCCAGCAGCTTATCTCGTCTTAACTATGGCTACACCTTC.

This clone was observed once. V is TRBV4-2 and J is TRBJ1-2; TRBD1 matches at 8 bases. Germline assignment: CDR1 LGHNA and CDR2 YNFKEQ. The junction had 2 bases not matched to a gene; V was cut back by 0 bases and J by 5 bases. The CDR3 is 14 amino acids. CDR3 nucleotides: TGTGCCAGCAGCCAAGATGGACAGGGATATGGCTACACCTTC. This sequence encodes CASSQDGQGYGYTF.

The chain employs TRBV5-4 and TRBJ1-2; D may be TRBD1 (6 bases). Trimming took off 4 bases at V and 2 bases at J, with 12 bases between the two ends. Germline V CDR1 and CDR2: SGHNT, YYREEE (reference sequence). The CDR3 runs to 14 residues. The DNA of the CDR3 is TGTGCCAGCAGCCAAGACAGGTGGAACTATGGCTACACCTTC. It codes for CASSQDRWNYGYTF.

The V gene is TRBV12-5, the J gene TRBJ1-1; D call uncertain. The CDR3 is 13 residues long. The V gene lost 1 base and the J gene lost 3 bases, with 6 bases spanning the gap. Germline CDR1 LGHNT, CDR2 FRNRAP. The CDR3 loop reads CASGLEGDTEAFF. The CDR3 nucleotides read TGTGCTAGTGGTTTGGAGGGAGACACTGAAGCTTTCTTT.

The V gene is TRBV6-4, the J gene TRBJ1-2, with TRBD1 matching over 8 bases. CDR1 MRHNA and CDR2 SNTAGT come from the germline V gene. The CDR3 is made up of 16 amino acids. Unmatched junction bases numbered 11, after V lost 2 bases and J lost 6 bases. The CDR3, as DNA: TGTGCCAGCAGTGACCATTATTCAGGGGGCGCAGATGGCTACACCTTC. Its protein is CASSDHYSGGADGYTF.

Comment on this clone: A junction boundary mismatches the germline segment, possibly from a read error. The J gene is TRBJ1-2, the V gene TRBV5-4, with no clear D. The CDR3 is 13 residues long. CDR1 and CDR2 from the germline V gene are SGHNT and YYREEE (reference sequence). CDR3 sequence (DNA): TGTGCCAGCAGCTCGCCTCCTAATTATGGCTACACCTTC. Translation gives CASSSPPNYGYTF. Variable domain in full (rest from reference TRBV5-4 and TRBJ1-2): ETGVTQSPTHLIKTRGQQVTLRCSSQSGHNTVSWYQQALGQGPQFIFQYYREEENGRGNFPPRFSGLQFPNYSSELNVNALELDDSALYLCASSSPPNYGYTFGSGTRLTVV.

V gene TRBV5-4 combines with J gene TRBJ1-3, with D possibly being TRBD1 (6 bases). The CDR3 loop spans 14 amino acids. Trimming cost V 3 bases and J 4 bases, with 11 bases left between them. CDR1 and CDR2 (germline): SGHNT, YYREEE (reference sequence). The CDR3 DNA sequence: TGTGCCAGCAGCTCCTACAGGGAAGGAAACACCATATATTTT. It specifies CASSSYREGNTIYF.

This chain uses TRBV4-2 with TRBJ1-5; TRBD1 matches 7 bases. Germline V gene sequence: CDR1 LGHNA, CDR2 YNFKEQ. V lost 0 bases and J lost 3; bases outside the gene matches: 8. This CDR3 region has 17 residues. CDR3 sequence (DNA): TGTGCCAGCAGCCAAGATATAGGAGGGGGCCCCAATCAGCCCCAGCATTTT. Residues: CASSQDIGGGPNQPQHF.

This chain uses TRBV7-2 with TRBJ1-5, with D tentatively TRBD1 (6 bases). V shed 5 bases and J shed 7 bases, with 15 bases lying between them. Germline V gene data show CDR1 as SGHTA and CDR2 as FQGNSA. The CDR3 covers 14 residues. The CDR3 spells CASSPVGGRQPQHF. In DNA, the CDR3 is TGTGCCAGCAGCCCTGTAGGGGGAAGGCAGCCCCAGCATTTT.

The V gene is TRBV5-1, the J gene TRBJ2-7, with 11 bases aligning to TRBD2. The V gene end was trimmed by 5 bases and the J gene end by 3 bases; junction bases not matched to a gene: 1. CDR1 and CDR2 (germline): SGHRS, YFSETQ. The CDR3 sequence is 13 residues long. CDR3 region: CASRGTSGYEQYF. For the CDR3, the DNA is TGCGCCAGCAGAGGGACTAGCGGCTACGAGCAGTACTTC. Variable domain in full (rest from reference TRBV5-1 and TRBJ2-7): KAGVTQTPRYLIKTRGQQVTLSCSPISGHRSVSWYQQTPGQGLQFLFEYFSETQRNKGNFPGRFSGRQFSNSRSEMNVSTLELGDSALYLCASRGTSGYEQYFGPGTRLTVT.

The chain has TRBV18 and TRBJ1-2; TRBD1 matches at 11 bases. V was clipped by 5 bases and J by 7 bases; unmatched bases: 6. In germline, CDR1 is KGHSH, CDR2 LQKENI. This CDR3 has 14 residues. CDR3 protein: CASSSGTGGSGYTF. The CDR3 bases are TGTGCCAGCTCATCCGGGACAGGGGGAAGTGGCTACACCTTC.

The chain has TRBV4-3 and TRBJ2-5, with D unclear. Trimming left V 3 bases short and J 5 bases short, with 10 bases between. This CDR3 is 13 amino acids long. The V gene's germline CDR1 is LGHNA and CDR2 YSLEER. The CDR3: CASSHEVGETQYF. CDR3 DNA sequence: TGCGCCAGCAGCCATGAGGTTGGGGAGACCCAGTACTTC.

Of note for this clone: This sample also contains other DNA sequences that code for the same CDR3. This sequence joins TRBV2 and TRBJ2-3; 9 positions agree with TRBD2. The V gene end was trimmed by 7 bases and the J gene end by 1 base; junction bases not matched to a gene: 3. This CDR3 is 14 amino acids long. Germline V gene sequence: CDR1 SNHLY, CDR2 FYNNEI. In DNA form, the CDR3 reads TGTGCCAGCACCTTAGCGGGGGGCACAGATACGCAGTATTTT. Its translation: CASTLAGGTDTQYF.

CDR3 DNA sequence: TGTGCCAGCAGAAAGACAGGGGACACTAATGAAAAACTGTTTTTT. Protein product: CASRKTGDTNEKLFF. V is TRBV5-6 and J is TRBJ1-4; 8 bases line up with TRBD1. The CDR3 runs 15 residues. V dropped 5 bases and J dropped 2; count of bases not matched to a gene: 5. Germline assignment: CDR1 SGHDT and CDR2 YYEEEE.